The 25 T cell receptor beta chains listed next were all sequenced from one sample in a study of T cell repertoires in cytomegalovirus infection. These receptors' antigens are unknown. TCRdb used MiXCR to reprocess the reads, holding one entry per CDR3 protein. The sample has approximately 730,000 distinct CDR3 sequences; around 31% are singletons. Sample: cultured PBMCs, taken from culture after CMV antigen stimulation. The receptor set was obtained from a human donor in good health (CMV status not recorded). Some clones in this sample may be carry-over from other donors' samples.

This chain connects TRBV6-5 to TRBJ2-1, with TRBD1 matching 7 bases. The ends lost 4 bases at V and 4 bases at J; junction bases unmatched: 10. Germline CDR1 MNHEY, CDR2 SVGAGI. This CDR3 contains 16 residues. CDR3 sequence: CASSSRQGRRYNEQFF. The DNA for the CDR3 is TGTGCCAGCAGTTCGCGACAGGGTAGGAGGTACAATGAGCAGTTCTTC.

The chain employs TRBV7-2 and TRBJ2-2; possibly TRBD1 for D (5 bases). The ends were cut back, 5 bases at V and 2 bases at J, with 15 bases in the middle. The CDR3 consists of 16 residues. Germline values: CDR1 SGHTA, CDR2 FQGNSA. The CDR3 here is CASSLIWGGNTGELFF. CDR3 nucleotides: TGTGCCAGCAGCCTGATATGGGGCGGCAACACCGGGGAGCTGTTTTTT.

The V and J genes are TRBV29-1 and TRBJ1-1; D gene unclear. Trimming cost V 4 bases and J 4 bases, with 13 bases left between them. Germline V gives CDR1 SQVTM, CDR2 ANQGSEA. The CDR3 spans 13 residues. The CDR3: CSVVRQTSTEAFF. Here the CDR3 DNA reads TGCAGCGTTGTACGCCAGACGAGCACTGAAGCTTTCTTT.

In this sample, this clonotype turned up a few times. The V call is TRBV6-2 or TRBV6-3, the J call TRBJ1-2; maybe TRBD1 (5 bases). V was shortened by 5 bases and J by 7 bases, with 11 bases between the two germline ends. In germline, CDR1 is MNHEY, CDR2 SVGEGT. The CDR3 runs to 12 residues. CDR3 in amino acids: CASSKDTRGYTF. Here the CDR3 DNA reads TGTGCCAGCAGTAAGGACACCCGTGGCTACACCTTC.

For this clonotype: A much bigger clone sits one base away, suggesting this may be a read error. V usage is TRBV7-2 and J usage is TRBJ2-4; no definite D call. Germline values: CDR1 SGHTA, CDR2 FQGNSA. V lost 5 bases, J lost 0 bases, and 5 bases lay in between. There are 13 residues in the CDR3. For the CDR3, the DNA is TGTGCCAGCAGCGACGTAGCCAAAAACATTCAGTACTTC. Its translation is CASSDVAKNIQYF.

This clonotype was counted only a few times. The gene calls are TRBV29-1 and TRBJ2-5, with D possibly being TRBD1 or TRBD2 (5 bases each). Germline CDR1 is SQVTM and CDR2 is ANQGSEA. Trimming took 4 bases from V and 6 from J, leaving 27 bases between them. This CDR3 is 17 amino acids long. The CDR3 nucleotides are TGCAGCGTTGGGCAATGGGACCGGGACGTGGGCAAAAAGACCCAGTACTTC. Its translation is CSVGQWDRDVGKKTQYF. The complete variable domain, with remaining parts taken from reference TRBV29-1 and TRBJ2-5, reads SAVISQKPSRDICQRGTSLTIQCQVDSQVTMMFWYRQQPGQSLTLIATANQGSEATYESGFVIDKFPISRPNLTFSTLTVSNMSPEDSSIYLCSVGQWDRDVGKKTQYFGPGTRLLVL.

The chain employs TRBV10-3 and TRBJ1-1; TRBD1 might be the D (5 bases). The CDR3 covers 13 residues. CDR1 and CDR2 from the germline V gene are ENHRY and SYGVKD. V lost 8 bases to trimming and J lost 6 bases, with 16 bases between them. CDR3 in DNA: TGTGCCATCGGGACTCAGTTAGACCCTGAAGCTTTCTTT. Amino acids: CAIGTQLDPEAFF.

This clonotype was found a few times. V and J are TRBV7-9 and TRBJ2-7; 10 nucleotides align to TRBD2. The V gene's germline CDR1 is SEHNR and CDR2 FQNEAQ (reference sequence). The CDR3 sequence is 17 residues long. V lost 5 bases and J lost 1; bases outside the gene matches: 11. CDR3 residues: CASSSLISSGGSYEQYF. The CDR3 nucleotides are TGTGCCAGCAGCAGCCTAATCTCTAGCGGGGGATCCTACGAGCAGTACTTC.

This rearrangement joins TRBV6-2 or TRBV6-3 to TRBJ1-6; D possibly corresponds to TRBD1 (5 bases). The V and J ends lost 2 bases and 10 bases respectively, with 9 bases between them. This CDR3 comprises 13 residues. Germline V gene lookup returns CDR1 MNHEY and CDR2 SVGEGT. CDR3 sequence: CASSYGQGSPLHF. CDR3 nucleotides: TGTGCCAGCAGTTACGGGCAGGGCTCACCCCTCCACTTT.

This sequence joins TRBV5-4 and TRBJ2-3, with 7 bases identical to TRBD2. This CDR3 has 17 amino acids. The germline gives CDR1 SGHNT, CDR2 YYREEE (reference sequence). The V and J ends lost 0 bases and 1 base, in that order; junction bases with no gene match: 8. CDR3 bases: TGTGCCAGCAGCTTGGTAAAGACTAGCTTCGGCACAGATACGCAGTATTTT. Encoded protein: CASSLVKTSFGTDTQYF.

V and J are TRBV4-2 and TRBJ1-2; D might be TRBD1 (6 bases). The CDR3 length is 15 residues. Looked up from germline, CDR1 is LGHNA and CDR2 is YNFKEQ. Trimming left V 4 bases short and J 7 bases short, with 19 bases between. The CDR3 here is CASSPEGGRGVGYTF. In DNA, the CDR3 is TGTGCCAGCAGCCCCGAAGGGGGGCGAGGAGTTGGCTACACCTTC.

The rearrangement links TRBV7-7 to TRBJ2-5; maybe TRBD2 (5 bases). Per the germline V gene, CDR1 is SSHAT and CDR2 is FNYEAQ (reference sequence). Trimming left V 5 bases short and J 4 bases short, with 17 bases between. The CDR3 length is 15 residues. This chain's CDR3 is CASSASNPGRETQYF. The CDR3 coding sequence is TGTGCCAGCAGCGCTTCCAACCCGGGGAGAGAGACCCAGTACTTC.

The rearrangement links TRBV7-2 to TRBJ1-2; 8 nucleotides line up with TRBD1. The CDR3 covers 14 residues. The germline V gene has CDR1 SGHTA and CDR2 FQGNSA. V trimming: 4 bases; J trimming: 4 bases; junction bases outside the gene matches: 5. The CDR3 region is CASSSRQGFYGYTF. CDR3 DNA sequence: TGTGCCAGCAGCTCACGACAGGGGTTCTATGGCTACACCTTC.

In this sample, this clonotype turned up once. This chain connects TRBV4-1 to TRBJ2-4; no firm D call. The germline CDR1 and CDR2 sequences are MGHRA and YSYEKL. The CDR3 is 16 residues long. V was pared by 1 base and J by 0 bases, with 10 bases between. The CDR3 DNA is TGCGCCAGCAGCCAAGCGGATACCATAGCCAAAAACATTCAGTACTTC. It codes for CASSQADTIAKNIQYF.

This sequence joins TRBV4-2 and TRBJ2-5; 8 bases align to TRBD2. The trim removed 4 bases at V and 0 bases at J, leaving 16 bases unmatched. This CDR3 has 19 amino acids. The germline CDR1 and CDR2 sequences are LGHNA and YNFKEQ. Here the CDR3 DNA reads TGTGCCAGCAGCCTTCCTGATCCCCTTAGCGGGGACAACCAAGAGACCCAGTACTTC. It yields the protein CASSLPDPLSGDNQETQYF.

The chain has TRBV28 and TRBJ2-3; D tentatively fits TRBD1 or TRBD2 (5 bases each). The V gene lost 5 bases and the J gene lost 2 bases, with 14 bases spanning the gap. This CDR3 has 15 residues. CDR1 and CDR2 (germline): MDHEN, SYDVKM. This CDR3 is CASSMGVLFTDTQYF. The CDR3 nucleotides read TGTGCCAGCAGTATGGGGGTTCTTTTCACAGATACGCAGTATTTT.

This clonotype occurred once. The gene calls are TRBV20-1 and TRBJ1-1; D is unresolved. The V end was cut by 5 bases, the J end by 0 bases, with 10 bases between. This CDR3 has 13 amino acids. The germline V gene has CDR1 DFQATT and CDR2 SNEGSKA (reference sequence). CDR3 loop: CSAPEGVNTEAFF. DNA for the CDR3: TGCAGTGCTCCGGAAGGAGTGAACACTGAAGCTTTCTTT.

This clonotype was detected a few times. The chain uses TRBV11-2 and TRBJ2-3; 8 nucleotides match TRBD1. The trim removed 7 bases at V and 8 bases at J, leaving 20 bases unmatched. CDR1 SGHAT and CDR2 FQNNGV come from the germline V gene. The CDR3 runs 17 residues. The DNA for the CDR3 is TGTGCCAGCAACTCGGCCCAGGGGGCTATAAATCAGGGTACGCAGTATTTT. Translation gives CASNSAQGAINQGTQYF.

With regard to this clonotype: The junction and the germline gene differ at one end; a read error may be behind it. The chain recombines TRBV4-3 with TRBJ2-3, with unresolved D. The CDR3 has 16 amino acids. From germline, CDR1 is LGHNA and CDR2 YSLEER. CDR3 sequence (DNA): TGCGCCGGCAGCCAAGAAGGAGTGTCGAAGGCAGATACGCAGTATTTT. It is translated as CAGSQEGVSKADTQYF.

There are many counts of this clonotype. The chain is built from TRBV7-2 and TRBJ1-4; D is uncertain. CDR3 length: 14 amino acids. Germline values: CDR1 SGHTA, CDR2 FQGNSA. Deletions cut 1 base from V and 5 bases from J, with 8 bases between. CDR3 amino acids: CASSLDQPNEKLFF. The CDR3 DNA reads TGTGCCAGCAGCTTAGACCAGCCGAATGAAAAACTGTTTTTT.

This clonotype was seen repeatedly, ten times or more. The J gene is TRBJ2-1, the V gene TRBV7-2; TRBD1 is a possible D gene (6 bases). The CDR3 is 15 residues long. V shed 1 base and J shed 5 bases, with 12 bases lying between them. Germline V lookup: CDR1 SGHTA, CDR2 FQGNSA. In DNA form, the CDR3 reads TGTGCCAGCAGCTTAGTCGGGGCAGGGGACAATGAGCAGTTCTTC. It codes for CASSLVGAGDNEQFF.

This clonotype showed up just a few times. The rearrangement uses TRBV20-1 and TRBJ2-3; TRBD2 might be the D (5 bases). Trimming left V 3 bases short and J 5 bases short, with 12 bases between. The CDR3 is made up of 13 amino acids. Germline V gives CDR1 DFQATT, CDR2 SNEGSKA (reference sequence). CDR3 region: CSASDPAGDTQYF. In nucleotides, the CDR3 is TGCAGTGCTAGCGATCCCGCGGGAGATACGCAGTATTTT.

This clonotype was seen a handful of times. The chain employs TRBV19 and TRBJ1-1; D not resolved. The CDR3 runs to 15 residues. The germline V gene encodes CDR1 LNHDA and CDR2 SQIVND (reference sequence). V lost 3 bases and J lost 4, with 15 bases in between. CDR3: CASSMEVGLSTEAFF. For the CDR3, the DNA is TGTGCCAGTAGTATGGAGGTGGGCTTGAGCACTGAAGCTTTCTTT.

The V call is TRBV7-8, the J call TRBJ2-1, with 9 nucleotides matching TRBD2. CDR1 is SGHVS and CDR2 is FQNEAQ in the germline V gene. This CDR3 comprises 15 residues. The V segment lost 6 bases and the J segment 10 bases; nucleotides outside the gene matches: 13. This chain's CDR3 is CASSASGVGFGEQFF. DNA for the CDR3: TGTGCCAGCAGTGCTAGCGGGGTGGGTTTTGGAGAGCAGTTCTTC.

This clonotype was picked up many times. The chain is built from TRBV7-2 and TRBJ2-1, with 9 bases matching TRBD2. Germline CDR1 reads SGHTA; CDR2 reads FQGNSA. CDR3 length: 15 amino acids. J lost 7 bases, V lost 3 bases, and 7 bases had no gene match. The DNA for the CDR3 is TGTGCCAGCAGCTTTCGCGGGGGGGCTGGTAATGAGCAGTTCTTC. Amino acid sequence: CASSFRGGAGNEQFF.